The table lists the clone carrying this TCR beta chain with a count of one. Its antigen remains unidentified. TCRB transcripts that were expressed got sequenced, as all of the isolated RNA had been reverse transcribed. Samples of naive, central memory and regulatory T cells yielded a mean of about 3.5 million reads. Clones were read by immunoSEQ multiplex PCR, and TCRdb kept only the in-frame ones, dropping some. The data hold around 140,000 clones, with approximately 10% observed a single time. The sample is drawn from a study of beta chain features in type 1 diabetes. Study-level background: The examined sorted cells totaled approximately 100 million across samples. Findings and caveats of the study: Type 1 diabetes patients had TCRB CDR3s that were shorter (moderately but significantly so) in all four CD4+ subsets. A definitive answer on HLA type influencing TCRB rearrangement was not reached here. Within the patient group, naive, central memory and Treg TCRB repertoires appeared more similar to each other than within healthy donors.

Germline values: CDR1 SGHAT, CDR2 FQNNGV. The CDR3 is 16 residues long. The ends lost 5 bases at V and 1 base at J; junction bases unmatched: 7. Specimen: central memory CD4+ T cells from blood. This clonotype was obtained from a man aged 25 to 40 with type 1 diabetes. This chain uses TRBV11-2 with TRBJ2-2; the match to TRBD1 covers 7 bases. The CDR3 region is CASSPSGQRNTGELFF. The CDR3 DNA reads TGTGCCAGCAGCCCCTCGGGACAGCGGAACACCGGGGAGCTGTTTTTT.